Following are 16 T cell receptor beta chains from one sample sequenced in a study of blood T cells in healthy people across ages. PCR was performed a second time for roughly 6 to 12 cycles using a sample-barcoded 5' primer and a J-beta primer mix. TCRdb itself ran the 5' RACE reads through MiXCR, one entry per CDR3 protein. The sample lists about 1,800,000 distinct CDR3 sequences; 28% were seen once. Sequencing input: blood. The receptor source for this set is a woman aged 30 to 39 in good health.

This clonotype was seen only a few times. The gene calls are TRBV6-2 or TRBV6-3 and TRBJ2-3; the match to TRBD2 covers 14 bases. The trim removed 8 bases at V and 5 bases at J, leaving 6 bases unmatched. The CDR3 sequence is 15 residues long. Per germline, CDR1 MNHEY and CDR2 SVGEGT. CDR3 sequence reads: CASGTSGSLLDTQYF. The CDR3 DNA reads TGTGCCAGCGGGACTAGCGGGAGCCTCTTAGATACGCAGTATTTT.

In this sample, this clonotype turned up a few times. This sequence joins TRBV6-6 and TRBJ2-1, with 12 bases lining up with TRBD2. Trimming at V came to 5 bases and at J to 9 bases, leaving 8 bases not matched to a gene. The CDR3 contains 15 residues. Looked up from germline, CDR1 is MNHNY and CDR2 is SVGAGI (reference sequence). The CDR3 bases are TGTGCCAGCAGTCCTAGCGGGGGGGCGTCTGGTGAGCAGTTCTTC. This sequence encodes CASSPSGGASGEQFF.

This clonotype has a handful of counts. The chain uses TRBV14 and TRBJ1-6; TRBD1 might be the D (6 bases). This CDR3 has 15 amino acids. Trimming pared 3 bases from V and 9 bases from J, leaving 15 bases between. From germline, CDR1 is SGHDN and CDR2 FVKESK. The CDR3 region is CASSQARGSTSPLHF. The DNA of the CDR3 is TGTGCCAGCAGCCAGGCCAGGGGATCGACTTCACCCCTCCACTTT.

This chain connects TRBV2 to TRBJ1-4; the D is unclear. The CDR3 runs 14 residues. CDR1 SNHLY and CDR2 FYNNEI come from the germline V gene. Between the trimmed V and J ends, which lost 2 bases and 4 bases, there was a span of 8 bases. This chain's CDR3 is CASSESNLNEKLFF. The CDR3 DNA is TGTGCCAGCAGTGAAAGTAACCTTAATGAAAAACTGTTTTTT.

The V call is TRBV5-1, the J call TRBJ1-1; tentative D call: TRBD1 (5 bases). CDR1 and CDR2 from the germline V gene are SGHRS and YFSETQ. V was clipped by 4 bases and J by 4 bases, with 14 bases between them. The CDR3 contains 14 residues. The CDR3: CASSPSTGGTEAFF. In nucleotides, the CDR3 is TGCGCCAGCAGCCCCTCGACCGGGGGCACTGAAGCTTTCTTT.

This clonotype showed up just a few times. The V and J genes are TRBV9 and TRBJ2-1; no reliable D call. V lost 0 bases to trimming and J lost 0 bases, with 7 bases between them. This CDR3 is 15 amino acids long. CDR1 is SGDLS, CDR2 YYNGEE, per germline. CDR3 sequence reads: CASSVVVSSYNEQFF. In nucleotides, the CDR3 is TGTGCCAGCAGCGTAGTCGTGAGCTCCTACAATGAGCAGTTCTTC.

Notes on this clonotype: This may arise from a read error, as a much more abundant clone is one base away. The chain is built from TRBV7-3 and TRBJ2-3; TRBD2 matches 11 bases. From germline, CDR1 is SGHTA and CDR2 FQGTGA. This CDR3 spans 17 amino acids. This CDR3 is CASSLRTLAGGPDMQYF. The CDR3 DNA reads TGTGCCAGCAGCTTAAGGACTCTAGCGGGGGGCCCAGATATGCAGTATTTT.

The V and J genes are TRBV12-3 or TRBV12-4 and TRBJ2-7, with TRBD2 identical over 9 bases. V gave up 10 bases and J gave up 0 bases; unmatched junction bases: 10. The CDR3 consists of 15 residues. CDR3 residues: CANKGGGALSYEQYF. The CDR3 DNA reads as TGTGCCAACAAAGGCGGGGGGGCCCTCTCCTACGAGCAGTACTTC.

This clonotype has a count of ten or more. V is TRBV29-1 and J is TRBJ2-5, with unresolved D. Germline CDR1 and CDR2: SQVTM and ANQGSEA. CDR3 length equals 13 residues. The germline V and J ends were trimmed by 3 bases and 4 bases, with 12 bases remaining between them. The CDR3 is CSVDAPSGETQYF. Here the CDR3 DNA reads TGCAGCGTTGACGCCCCGAGTGGAGAGACCCAGTACTTC. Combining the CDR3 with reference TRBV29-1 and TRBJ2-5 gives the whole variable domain SAVISQKPSRDICQRGTSLTIQCQVDSQVTMMFWYRQQPGQSLTLIATANQGSEATYESGFVIDKFPISRPNLTFSTLTVSNMSPEDSSIYLCSVDAPSGETQYFGPGTRLLVL.

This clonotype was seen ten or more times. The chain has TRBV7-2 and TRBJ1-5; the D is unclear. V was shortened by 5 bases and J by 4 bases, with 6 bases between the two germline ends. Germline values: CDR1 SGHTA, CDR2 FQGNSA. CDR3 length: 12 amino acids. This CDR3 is CASSAYNQPQHF. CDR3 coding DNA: TGTGCCAGCAGCGCCTATAATCAGCCCCAGCATTTT.

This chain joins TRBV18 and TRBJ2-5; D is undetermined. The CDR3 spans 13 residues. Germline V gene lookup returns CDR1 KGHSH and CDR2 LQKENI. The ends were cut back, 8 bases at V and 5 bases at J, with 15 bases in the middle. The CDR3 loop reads CASTISVEETQYF. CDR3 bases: TGTGCCAGCACCATTAGTGTCGAGGAGACCCAGTACTTC.

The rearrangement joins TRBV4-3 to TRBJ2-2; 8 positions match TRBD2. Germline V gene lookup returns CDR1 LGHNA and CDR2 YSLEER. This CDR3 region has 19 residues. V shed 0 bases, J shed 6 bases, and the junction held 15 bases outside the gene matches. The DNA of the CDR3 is TGCGCCAGCAGCCAAGATAGTAGCGGGACGCAGAGGGGCGCCGGGGAGCTGTTTTTT. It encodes CASSQDSSGTQRGAGELFF.

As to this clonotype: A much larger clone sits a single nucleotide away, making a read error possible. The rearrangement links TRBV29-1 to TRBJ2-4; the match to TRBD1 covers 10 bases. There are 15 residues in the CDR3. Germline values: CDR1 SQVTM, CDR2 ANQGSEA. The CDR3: CGVVGQGGAKNIQYF. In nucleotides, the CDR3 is TGCGGCGTCGTAGGACAGGGGGGAGCCAAAAACATTCAGTACTTC.

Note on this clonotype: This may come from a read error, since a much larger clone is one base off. The CDR3 loop is CAIRRGTGGYEQYF. For the CDR3, the DNA is TGTGCCATCAGGCGGGGGACAGGGGGCTACGAGCAGTACTTC. This chain joins TRBV10-3 and TRBJ2-7, with 11 bases lining up with TRBD1. The CDR3 extends over 14 amino acids. Germline CDR1 ENHRY, CDR2 SYGVKD. The J segment lost 3 bases and the V segment lost 6 bases, leaving 4 bases of the junction unmatched.

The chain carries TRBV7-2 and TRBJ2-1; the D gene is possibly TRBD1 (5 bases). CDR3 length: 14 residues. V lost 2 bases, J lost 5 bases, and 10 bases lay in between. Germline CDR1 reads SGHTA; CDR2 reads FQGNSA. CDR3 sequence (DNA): TGTGCCAGCAGCTTAAACCAGGGCGACAATGAGCAGTTCTTC. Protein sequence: CASSLNQGDNEQFF.

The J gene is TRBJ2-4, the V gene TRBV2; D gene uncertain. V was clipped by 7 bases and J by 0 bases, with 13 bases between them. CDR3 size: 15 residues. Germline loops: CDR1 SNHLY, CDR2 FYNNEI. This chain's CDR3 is CASTEGQSAKNIQYF. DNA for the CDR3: TGTGCCAGCACCGAAGGTCAATCAGCCAAAAACATTCAGTACTTC.